The 6 T cell receptor beta chains below were found in one sample sequenced in a study of T cells in localized non-small cell lung cancer. Here immunoSEQ multiplex PCR was the method, and the copy in TCRdb shows in-frame clones only, minus some. The table has 72,000 or so clones, 84% seen once. The source was peripheral blood, collected before any cancer treatment. These receptors were taken from a female donor aged 60 or older with stage I lung adenocarcinoma.

This clone was observed a single time. V and J are TRBV5-1 and TRBJ2-2; D unclear. Trimming stripped 0 bases from V and 1 base from J, with 4 bases between. The CDR3 length is 14 residues. The germline V gene encodes CDR1 SGHRS and CDR2 YFSETQ. This CDR3 is CASSLAVNTGELFF. The CDR3 nucleotides are TGCGCCAGCAGCTTGGCAGTGAACACCGGGGAGCTGTTTTTT.

The J gene is TRBJ2-5, the V gene TRBV4-2; D unclear. The V gene's germline CDR1 is LGHNA and CDR2 YNFKEQ. There are 15 residues in the CDR3. V shed 8 bases and J shed 5 bases, with 21 bases lying between them. CDR3 bases: TGTGCCAGCTCCCCCAGGCCGGGCATGCAGGAGACCCAGTACTTC. This encodes CASSPRPGMQETQYF.

The CDR3 spells CASSARPSGSLGNEQYF. The CDR3 DNA is TGTGCCAGCAGTGCGAGGCCTAGCGGGAGTCTTGGCAACGAGCAGTACTTC. The chain carries TRBV6-1 and TRBJ2-7; 10 nucleotides line up with TRBD2. This CDR3 contains 17 residues. CDR1 is MNHNS and CDR2 is SASEGT in the germline V gene. V gave up 4 bases and J gave up 5 bases; unmatched junction bases: 14.

V usage is TRBV19 and J usage is TRBJ1-2, with D unclear. CDR3 length: 14 residues. V gave up 1 base and J gave up 5 bases, with 11 bases separating them. Germline V gives CDR1 LNHDA, CDR2 SQIVND (reference sequence). The CDR3 coding sequence is TGTGCCAGTAGTATAGTAGGACCTTCTTATGGCTACACCTTC. Amino acid sequence: CASSIVGPSYGYTF.

The chain uses TRBV12-5 and TRBJ1-5; TRBD1 aligns across 12 bases. This CDR3 comprises 16 residues. The V and J ends lost 5 bases and 7 bases, in that order; junction bases with no gene match: 9. The V gene's germline CDR1 is LGHNT and CDR2 FRNRAP. CDR3 sequence: CASGAGTGGLGQPQHF. The CDR3 bases are TGTGCTAGTGGTGCAGGGACAGGGGGCTTAGGGCAGCCCCAGCATTTT.

V is TRBV18 and J is TRBJ2-7; tentatively, D is TRBD1 (6 bases). The germline V gene has CDR1 KGHSH and CDR2 LQKENI. The CDR3 is made up of 14 amino acids. V was clipped by 6 bases and J by 0 bases, with 12 bases between them. The CDR3 loop reads CASSPGTFSYEQYF. The CDR3 coding sequence is TGTGCCAGCTCGCCCGGGACATTCTCCTACGAGCAGTACTTC.